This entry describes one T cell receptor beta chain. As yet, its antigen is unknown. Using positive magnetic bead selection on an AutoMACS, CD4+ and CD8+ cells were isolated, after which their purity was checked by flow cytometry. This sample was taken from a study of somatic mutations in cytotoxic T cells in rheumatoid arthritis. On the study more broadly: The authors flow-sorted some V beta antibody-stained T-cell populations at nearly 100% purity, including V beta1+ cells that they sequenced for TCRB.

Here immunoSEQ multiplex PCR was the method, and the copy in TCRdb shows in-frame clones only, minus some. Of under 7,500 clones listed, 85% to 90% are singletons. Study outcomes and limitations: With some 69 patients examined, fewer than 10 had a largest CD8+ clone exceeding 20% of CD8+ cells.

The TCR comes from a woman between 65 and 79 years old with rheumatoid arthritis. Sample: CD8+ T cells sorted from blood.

The CDR3 region is CSVASDRNYGYTF. The CDR3, as DNA: TGCAGCGTAGCTTCGGACAGGAACTATGGCTACACCTTC. The V gene is TRBV29-1, the J gene TRBJ1-2; TRBD1 aligns across 7 bases. The V segment lost 6 bases and the J segment 2 bases; nucleotides outside the gene matches: 6. The CDR3 length is 13 residues. Germline CDR1 and CDR2: SQVTM and ANQGSEA.